This T cell receptor beta chain was captured by sequencing in a study of shared clonotypes between healthy human individuals. V was trimmed by 1 base and J by 4 bases, leaving 14 bases between them. This CDR3 is built from 16 residues. Germline lookup yields CDR1 SGHNT and CDR2 YENEEA. Generated by immunoSEQ multiplex PCR, the TCRdb table keeps only in-frame clones and is missing some. Of some 1.5 million clones in the sample, roughly 96% are singletons; the top ten hold roughly 1.2%. The chain has TRBV11-3 and TRBJ2-1, with unresolved D. The sample comprised naive CD4+ T cells sorted from blood. The subset denotes: CD45RA+ positively selected. The sequence derives from a young man in good health. The DNA of the CDR3 is TGTGCCAGCAGCTTAGGGTTCGACCCGGTTTACAATGAGCAGTTCTTC. Its protein is CASSLGFDPVYNEQFF.